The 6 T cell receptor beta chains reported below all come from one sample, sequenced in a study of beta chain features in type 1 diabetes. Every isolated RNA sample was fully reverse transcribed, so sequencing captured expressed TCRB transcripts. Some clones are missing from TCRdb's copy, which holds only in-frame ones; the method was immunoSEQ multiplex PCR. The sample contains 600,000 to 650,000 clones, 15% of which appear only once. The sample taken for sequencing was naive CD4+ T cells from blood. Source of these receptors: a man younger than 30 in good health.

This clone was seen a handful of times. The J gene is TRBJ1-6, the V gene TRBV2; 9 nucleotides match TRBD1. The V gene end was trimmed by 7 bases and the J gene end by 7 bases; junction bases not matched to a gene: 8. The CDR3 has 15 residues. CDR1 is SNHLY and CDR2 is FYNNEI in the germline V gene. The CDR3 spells CASKMGDRENSPLHF. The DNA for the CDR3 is TGTGCCAGCAAAATGGGGGACAGGGAGAATTCACCCCTCCACTTT.

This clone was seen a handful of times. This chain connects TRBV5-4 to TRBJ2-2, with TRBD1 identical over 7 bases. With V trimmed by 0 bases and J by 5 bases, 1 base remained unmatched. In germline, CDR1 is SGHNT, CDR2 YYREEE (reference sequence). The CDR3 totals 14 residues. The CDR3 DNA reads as TGTGCCAGCAGCTTGGACAGGGGAACCGGGGAGCTGTTTTTT. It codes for CASSLDRGTGELFF. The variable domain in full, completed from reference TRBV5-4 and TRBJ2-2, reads ETGVTQSPTHLIKTRGQQVTLRCSSQSGHNTVSWYQQALGQGPQFIFQYYREEENGRGNFPPRFSGLQFPNYSSELNVNALELDDSALYLCASSLDRGTGELFFGEGSRLTVL.

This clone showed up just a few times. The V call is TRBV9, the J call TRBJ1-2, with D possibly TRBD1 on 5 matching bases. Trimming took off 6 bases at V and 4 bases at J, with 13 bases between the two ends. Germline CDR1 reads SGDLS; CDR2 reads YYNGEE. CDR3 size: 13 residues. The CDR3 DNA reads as TGTGCCAGCACGGGGGACTGGAGCTATGGCTACACCTTC. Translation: CASTGDWSYGYTF. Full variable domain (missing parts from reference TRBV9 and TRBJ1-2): DSGVTQTPKHLITATGQRVTLRCSPRSGDLSVYWYQQSLDQGLQFLIQYYNGEERAKGNILERFSAQQFPDLHSELNLSSLELGDSALYFCASTGDWSYGYTFGSGTRLTVV.

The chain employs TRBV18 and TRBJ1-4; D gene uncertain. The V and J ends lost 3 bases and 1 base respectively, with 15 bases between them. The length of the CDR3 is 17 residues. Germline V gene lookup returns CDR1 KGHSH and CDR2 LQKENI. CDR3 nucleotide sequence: TGTGCCAGCTCACCCCAGACAATGTACGGAACTAATGAAAAACTGTTTTTT. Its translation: CASSPQTMYGTNEKLFF.

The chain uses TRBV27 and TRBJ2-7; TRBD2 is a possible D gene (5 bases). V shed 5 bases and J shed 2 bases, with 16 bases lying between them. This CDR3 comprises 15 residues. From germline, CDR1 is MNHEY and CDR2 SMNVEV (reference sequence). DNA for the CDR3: TGTGCCAGCAGTCCCCTCCCTGCGGGCGCCTACGAGCAGTACTTC. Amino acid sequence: CASSPLPAGAYEQYF.

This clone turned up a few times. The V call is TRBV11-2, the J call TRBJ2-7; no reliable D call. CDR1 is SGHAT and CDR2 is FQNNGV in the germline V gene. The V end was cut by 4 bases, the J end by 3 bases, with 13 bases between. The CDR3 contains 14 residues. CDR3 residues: CASSSLRLNYEQYF. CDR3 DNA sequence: TGTGCCAGCAGCTCCCTCCGACTCAACTACGAGCAGTACTTC. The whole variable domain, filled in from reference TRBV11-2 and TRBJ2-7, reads EAGVAQSPRYKIIEKRQSVAFWCNPISGHATLYWYQQILGQGPKLLIQFQNNGVVDDSQLPKDRFSAERLKGVDSTLKIQPAKLEDSAVYLCASSSLRLNYEQYFGPGTRLTVT.